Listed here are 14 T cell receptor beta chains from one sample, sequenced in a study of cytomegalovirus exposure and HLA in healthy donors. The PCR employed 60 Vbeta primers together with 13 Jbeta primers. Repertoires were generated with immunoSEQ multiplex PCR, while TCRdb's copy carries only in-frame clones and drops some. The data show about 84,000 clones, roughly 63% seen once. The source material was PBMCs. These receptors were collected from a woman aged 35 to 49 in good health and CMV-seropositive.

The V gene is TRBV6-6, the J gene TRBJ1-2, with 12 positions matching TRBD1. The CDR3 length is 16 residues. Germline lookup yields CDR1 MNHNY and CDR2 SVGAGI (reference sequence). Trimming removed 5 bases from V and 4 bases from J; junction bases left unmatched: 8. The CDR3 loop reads CASSPTGTGGAYGYTF. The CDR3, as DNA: TGTGCCAGCAGTCCCACCGGGACAGGGGGCGCCTATGGCTACACCTTC.

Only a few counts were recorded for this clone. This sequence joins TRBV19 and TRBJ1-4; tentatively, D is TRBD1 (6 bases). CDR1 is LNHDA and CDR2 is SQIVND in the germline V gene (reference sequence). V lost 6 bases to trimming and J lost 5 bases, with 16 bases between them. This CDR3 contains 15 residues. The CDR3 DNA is TGTGCCAGTAGAACCCGACAGGCCGAAAATGAAAAACTGTTTTTT. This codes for CASRTRQAENEKLFF. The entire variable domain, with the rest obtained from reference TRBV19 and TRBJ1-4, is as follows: DGGITQSPKYLFRKEGQNVTLSCEQNLNHDAMYWYRQDPGQGLRLIYYSQIVNDFQKGDIAEGYSVSREKKESFPLTVTSAQKNPTAFYLCASRTRQAENEKLFFGSGTQLSVL.

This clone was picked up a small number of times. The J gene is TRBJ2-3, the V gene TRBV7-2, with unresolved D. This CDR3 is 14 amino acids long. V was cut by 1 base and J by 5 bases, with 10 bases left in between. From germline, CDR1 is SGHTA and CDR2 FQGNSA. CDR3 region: CASSLGLELDTQYF. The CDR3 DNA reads TGTGCCAGCAGCTTAGGGCTAGAGCTAGATACGCAGTATTTT.

CDR3 amino acids: CASSPTYSINSPLHF. The CDR3 region has the DNA TGCGCCAGCAGTCCCACTTACAGCATTAATTCACCCCTCCACTTT. The V and J genes are TRBV4-3 and TRBJ1-6; D not resolved. Germline V lookup: CDR1 LGHNA, CDR2 YSLEER. The V end was cut by 6 bases, the J end by 6 bases, with 15 bases between. The CDR3 totals 15 residues.

CDR3 in amino acids: CASSFETPGLETQYF. In DNA, the CDR3 is TGCGCCAGCAGCTTCGAAACTCCAGGGCTGGAGACCCAGTACTTC. The chain employs TRBV5-1 and TRBJ2-5; D is possibly TRBD1 (5 bases). Per the germline V gene, CDR1 is SGHRS and CDR2 is YFSETQ. The CDR3 has 15 amino acids. Trimming took 2 bases from V and 5 from J, leaving 16 bases between them.

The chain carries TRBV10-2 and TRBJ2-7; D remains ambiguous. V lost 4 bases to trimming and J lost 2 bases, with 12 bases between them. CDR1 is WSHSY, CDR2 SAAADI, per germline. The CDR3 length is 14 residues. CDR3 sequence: CASSVSLGPYEQYF. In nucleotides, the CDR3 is TGCGCCAGCAGTGTATCATTGGGCCCCTACGAGCAGTACTTC.

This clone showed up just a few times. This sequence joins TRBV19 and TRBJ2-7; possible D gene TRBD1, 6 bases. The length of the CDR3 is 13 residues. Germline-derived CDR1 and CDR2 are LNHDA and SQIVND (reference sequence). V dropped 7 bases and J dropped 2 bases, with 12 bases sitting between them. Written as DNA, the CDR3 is TGTGCCAGTATGGACAGAAACGCCTACGAGCAGTACTTC. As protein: CASMDRNAYEQYF.

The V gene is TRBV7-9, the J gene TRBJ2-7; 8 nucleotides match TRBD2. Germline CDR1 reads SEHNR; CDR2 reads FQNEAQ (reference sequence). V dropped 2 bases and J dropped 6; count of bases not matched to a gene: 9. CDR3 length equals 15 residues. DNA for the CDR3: TGTGCCAGCAGCTTACGGGAGCGGGAGATGGTCGAGCAGTACTTC. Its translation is CASSLREREMVEQYF.

CDR3 DNA: TGCGCCAGCACCTCGGCGGGGTCCCGGGATGAAAAACTGTTTTTT. Translating it yields CASTSAGSRDEKLFF. The rearrangement uses TRBV5-1 and TRBJ1-4; unclear D gene. Germline lookup yields CDR1 SGHRS and CDR2 YFSETQ. The CDR3 has 15 residues. V was shortened by 6 bases and J by 6 bases, with 18 bases between the two germline ends.

Here the CDR3 DNA reads TGTGCCATCAGTTCAGGTAATAGCAATCAGCCCCAGCATTTT. It is translated as CAISSGNSNQPQHF. This sequence joins TRBV10-3 and TRBJ1-5; the D is unclear. CDR3 length: 14 residues. The V end was cut by 5 bases, the J end by 0 bases, with 8 bases between. The germline V gene encodes CDR1 ENHRY and CDR2 SYGVKD.

The DNA for the CDR3 is TGTGCCAGCAGCCCTGGGACTAGCGGGAGGGTAGTAGAGACCCAGTACTTC. Its translation is CASSPGTSGRVVETQYF. The chain employs TRBV5-4 and TRBJ2-5, with TRBD2 matching over 16 bases. The CDR3 covers 17 residues. Germline CDR1 reads SGHNT; CDR2 reads YYREEE (reference sequence). V dropped 4 bases and J dropped 4; count of bases not matched to a gene: 7.

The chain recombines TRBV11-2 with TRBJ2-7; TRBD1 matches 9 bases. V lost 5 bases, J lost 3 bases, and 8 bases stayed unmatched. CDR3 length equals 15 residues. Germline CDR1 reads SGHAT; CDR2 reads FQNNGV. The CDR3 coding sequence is TGTGCCAGCAGCCTACTGGGACAGGGCTACTACGAGCAGTACTTC. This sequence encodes CASSLLGQGYYEQYF.

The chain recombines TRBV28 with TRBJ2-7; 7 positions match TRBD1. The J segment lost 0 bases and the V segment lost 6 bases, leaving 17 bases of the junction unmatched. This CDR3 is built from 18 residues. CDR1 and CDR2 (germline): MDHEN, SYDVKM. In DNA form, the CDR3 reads TGTGCCAGCAGGGTCGATGGGACAGCCACGATTAGCTCCTACGAGCAGTACTTC. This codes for CASRVDGTATISSYEQYF. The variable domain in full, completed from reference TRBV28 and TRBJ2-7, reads DVKVTQSSRYLVKRTGEKVFLECVQDMDHENMFWYRQDPGLGLRLIYFSYDVKMKEKGDIPEGYSVSREKKERFSLILESASTNQTSMYLCASRVDGTATISSYEQYFGPGTRLTVT.

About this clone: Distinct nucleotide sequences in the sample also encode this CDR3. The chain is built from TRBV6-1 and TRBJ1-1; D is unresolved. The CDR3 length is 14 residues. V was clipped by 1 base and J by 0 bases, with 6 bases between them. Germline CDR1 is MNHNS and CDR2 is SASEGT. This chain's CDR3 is CASSEGRLNTEAFF. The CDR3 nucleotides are TGTGCCAGCAGTGAAGGCAGGTTGAACACTGAAGCTTTCTTT.